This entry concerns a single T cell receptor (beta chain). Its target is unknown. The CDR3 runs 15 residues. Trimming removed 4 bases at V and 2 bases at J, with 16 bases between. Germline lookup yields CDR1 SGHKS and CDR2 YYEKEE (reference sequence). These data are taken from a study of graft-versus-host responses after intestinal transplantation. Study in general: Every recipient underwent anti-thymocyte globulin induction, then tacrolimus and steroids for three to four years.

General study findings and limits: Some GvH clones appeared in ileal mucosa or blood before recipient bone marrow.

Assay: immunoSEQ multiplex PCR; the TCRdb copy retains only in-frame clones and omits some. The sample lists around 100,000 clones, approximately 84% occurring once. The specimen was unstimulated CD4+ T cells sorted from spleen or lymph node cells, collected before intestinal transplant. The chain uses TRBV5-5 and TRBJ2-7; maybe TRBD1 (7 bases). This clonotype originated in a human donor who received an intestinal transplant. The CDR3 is CASSTDRRGTYEQYF. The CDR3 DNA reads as TGTGCCAGCAGCACGGACAGGAGGGGAACCTACGAGCAGTACTTC.